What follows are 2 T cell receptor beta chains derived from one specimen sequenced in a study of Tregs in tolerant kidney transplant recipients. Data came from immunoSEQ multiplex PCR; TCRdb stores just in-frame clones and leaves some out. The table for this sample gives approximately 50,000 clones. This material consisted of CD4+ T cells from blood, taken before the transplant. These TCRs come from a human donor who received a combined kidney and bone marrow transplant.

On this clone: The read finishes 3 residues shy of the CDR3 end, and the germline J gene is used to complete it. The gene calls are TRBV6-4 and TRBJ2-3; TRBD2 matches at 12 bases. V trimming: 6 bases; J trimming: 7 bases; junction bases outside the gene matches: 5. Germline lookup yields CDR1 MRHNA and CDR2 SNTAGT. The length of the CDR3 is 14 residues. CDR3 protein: CASSPGLAGNTQYF. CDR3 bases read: TGTGCCAGCAGCCCCGGACTAGCGGGAAATACG.

The DNA read from the CDR3 is TGTGCCAGTACCGACAGGGGGGCCGAGACC. It yields the protein CASTDRGAET. The whole CDR3 reads CASTDRGAETQYF. This rearrangement joins TRBV19 to TRBJ2-5; 9 nucleotides match TRBD1. The CDR3 extends 3 residues past the end of the read, so its final part is completed from the germline J gene. J was trimmed by 5 bases and V by 7 bases; bases with no gene match: 5. The CDR3 extends over 13 amino acids. Germline values: CDR1 LNHDA, CDR2 SQIVND (reference sequence). The full variable domain, completed using reference TRBV19 and TRBJ2-5, is DGGITQSPKYLFRKEGQNVTLSCEQNLNHDAMYWYRQDPGQGLRLIYYSQIVNDFQKGDIAEGYSVSREKKESFPLTVTSAQKNPTAFYLCASTDRGAETQYFGPGTRLLVL.